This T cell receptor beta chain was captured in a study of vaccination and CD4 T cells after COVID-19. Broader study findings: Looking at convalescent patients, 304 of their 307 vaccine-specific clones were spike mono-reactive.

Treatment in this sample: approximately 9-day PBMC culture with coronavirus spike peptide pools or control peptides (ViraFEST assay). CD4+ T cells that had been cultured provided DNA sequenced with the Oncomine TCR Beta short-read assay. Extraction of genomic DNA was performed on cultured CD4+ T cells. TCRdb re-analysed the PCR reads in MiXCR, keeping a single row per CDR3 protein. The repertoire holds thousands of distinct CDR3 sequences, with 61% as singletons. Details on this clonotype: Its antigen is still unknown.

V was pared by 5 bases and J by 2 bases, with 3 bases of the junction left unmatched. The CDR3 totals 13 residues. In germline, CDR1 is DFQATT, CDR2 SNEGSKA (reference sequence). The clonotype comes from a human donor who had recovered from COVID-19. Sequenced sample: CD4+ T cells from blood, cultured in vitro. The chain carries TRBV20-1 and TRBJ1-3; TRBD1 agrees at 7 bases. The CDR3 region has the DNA TGCAGTGCTTCCGGGACAGCTGGAAACACCATATATTTT. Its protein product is CSASGTAGNTIYF.